The rows below give T cell receptor beta chains drawn from one sample of a study of shared T cell receptors in the human thymus. Clones were read by immunoSEQ multiplex PCR, and TCRdb kept only the in-frame ones, dropping some. The sample contains 550,000 to 800,000 clones, approximately 85% of which appear only once. These data also featured in a second study, about human thymus T cells.

Sequencing was done on a sample of thymocytes. The receptors shown here come from a girl younger than two with a congenital heart defect. Both conserved end residues are part of each CDR3. Fields, in order: J gene, D gene, clone size, V gene, CDR3 DNA, CDR3 protein. A D gene is named only where the DNA matches it firmly. Not every row has a clone size; where given, it reads once, few, many or a size class.

TRBJ1-1 . . TRBV5-4 TGTGCCAGCAGCGCACAAGCGGTGAACACTGAAGCTTTCTTT CASSAQAVNTEAFF
TRBJ1-5 . . TRBV6-6 TGTGCCAGCAGCTCGGAGGTGGCAGCTAGCAATCAGCCCCAGCATTTT CASSSEVAASNQPQHF
TRBJ1-3 TRBD1 few TRBV19 TGTGCCAGTAGTTCGGACAGGGGTCATTCTGGAAACACCATATATTTT CASSSDRGHSGNTIYF
TRBJ1-4 TRBD1 . TRBV19 TGTGCCAGTAGTATCGGGCAGGGGGAAGAAAAACTGTTTTTT CASSIGQGEEKLFF
TRBJ1-6 TRBD1 . TRBV6-5 TGTGCCAGCAGTTTCTCGGGACAGGGGAATTCACCCCTCCACTTT CASSFSGQGNSPLHF
TRBJ1-2 . . TRBV29-1 TGCAGCGTTGACCAGATTGAGGAGAGCTACACCTTC CSVDQIEESYTF
TRBJ1-2 . once TRBV5-8 TGTGCCAGCGGAACCGGGACAAAGAATGGCTACACCTTC CASGTGTKNGYTF
TRBJ1-1 TRBD1 . TRBV7-2 TGTGCCAGCAGCCTCGGACAGGGGGGAATGAACACTGAAGCTTTCTTT CASSLGQGGMNTEAFF
TRBJ2-1 . . TRBV11-2 TGTGCCAGCAGCTTGGAGGGAGGAGGATCCCTCCTACGGCAGTTCTTC CASSLEGGGSLLRQFF
TRBJ2-1 TRBD1 . TRBV5-1 TGCGCCACCCATGCTGACAGGGGATTTGACAATGAGCAGTTCTTC CATHADRGFDNEQFF
TRBJ2-7 . . TRBV27 TGTGCCAGCAGTCCGGTTTACCACTCCTCCGAGCAGTACTTC CASSPVYHSSEQYF
TRBJ1-2 . . TRBV11-2 TGTGCCAGCTCCCGAGGGGGAAAGCCTAACTATGGCTACACCTTC CASSRGGKPNYGYTF
TRBJ2-2 . few TRBV6-4 TGTGCCAGCAGTACACAGGGATCGTCCGGGGAGCTGTTTTTT CASSTQGSSGELFF
TRBJ2-2 TRBD1 . TRBV10-3 TGTGCCATCAGTGGGACAGGGTCGGGCACCGGGGAGCTGTTTTTT CAISGTGSGTGELFF
TRBJ2-1 TRBD1 . TRBV5-6 TGTGCCAGCAGCTTGGTGGGGCCGAGGACAGGGAGCCTGAATGAGCAGTTCTTC CASSLVGPRTGSLNEQFF
TRBJ1-1 . once TRBV27 TGTGCCAGCAGTAACAGGGTAGAAAGAGCCTTGAACACTGAAGCTTTCTTT CASSNRVERALNTEAFF
TRBJ2-5 . few TRBV6-5 TGTGCCAGCAGTGAGATGGAGACCCAGTACTTC CASSEMETQYF
TRBJ1-2 TRBD1 . TRBV4-1 TGCGCCAGCAGCCAACAGGGGGAAAAATGGGGCTACACCTTC CASSQQGEKWGYTF
TRBJ2-1 . . TRBV5-1 TGCGCCAGCAGCCTCCTACCCGGGTCCACCTACAATGAGCAGTTCTTC CASSLLPGSTYNEQFF
TRBJ1-2 . . TRBV25-1 TGTGCCAGCAGTGATTCCCCCCCCCAGGGTAACTATGGCTACACCTTC CASSDSPPQGNYGYTF
TRBJ2-1 . once TRBV28 TGTGCCAGCAGTTTAGGATGGGGCACTCCTTCCTCCTACAATGAGCAGTTCTTC CASSLGWGTPSSYNEQFF
TRBJ2-3 . . TRBV4-1 TGCGCCAGCAGCCAAGACGAGGGTCAGGGGCTTAGCACAGATACGCAGTATTTT CASSQDEGQGLSTDTQYF
TRBJ1-1 TRBD1 . TRBV7-9 TGTGCCAGCAGCGAGGGGACAGGGGATATGAACACTGAAGCTTTCTTT CASSEGTGDMNTEAFF
TRBJ1-5 . . TRBV6-1 TGTGCCAGCAGGGACACAAATTATCAGCCCCAGCATTTT CASRDTNYQPQHF
TRBJ2-5 TRBD2 . TRBV5-1 TGCGCCAGCAGCCACCCGGGACAGGGGCCTACTAGCGGGGGGGCCATTGGTGAGACCCAGTACTTC CASSHPGQGPTSGGAIGETQYF
TRBJ2-1 . . TRBV27 TGTGCCAGCAGGAAAAAACTAGTCAATGAGCAGTTCTTC CASRKKLVNEQFF
TRBJ1-4 TRBD1 . TRBV27 TGTGCCAGCAGTTTAGGAGCGGGACAGGCTACCACTTCAACTAATGAAAAACTGTTTTTT CASSLGAGQATTSTNEKLFF
TRBJ1-6 . . TRBV5-1 TGCGCCAGCAGACTAGGCCTTCGCGGGACCTCCTCTAATTCACCCCTCCACTTT CASRLGLRGTSSNSPLHF
TRBJ1-6 . once TRBV28 TGTGCCAGCAGTTATCCTGTGCAGGGTCGAAATTCACCCCTCCACTTT CASSYPVQGRNSPLHF
TRBJ2-1 TRBD2 . TRBV27 TGTGCCAGCAGTTTAAGCGGGGTCCCCTACAATGAGCAGTTCTTC CASSLSGVPYNEQFF
TRBJ2-7 . few TRBV18 TGTGCCAGCTCACCAATTATTCAGACTACCCACTCACCCAACTCCTACGAGCAGTACTTC CASSPIIQTTHSPNSYEQYF
TRBJ1-2 TRBD1 . TRBV5-4 TGTGCCAGCAGCCGGGACAGGGGGACTGGCTACACCTTC CASSRDRGTGYTF
TRBJ2-6 TRBD1 . TRBV27 TGTGCCAGCAGTTTGCGACCTGGGACAGGGTCATCTGGGGCCAACGTCCTGACTTTC CASSLRPGTGSSGANVLTF
TRBJ2-3 TRBD2 . TRBV9 TGTGCCACCAATCGCGGGGGGACTAGCACAGATACGCAGTATTTT CATNRGGTSTDTQYF
TRBJ1-4 . . TRBV5-8 TGTGCCAGCAGCCGGGCGGGGGGCGCTTCCCGTGAAAAACTGTTTTTT CASSRAGGASREKLFF
TRBJ1-2 . . TRBV15 TGTGCCACCAGCAGTGGCAGGGTTCGTGGCTACACCTTC CATSSGRVRGYTF
TRBJ2-5 . . TRBV5-1 TGCGCCAGCAGCTGGCGGGACTCCCAAGAGACCCAGTACTTC CASSWRDSQETQYF
TRBJ2-3 . . TRBV5-4 TGTGCCAGCAGCTTAAGCGAGGTAGATACGCAGTATTTT CASSLSEVDTQYF
TRBJ2-1 TRBD2 . TRBV6-5 TGTGCCAGCAGTTACATTAGCGGGGGGACATACAATGAGCAGTTCTTC CASSYISGGTYNEQFF
TRBJ2-7 . . TRBV7-9 TGTGCCAGCAGCCCCCCCAGGGGTGTGTACTACGAGCAGTACTTC CASSPPRGVYYEQYF
TRBJ1-2 . . TRBV19 TGTGCCAGTAGTATAGTCGGGACGGAGGGGAGGTCCTATGGCTACACCTTC CASSIVGTEGRSYGYTF
TRBJ2-1 TRBD2 . TRBV5-1 TGCGCCAGCAGCTTGGCCAGCGGGGGCCTCTACAATGAGCAGTTCTTC CASSLASGGLYNEQFF
TRBJ1-2 . . TRBV5-1 TGCGCCAGCAGCGAATTAAACGGGTTCTATGGCTACACCTTC CASSELNGFYGYTF
TRBJ1-1 . few TRBV5-1 TGCGCCAGCAGCCCCGAGCTGCCGGGGGTGGCTTTCTTT CASSPELPGVAFF
TRBJ2-3 . . TRBV19 TGTGCCAGTAGTCTACCCATCGACAGGCACTACACAGATACGCAGTATTTT CASSLPIDRHYTDTQYF
TRBJ2-1 . . TRBV4-3 TGCGCCAGCAGCCAAGTGGCCGTGAGGCAGGGGAATGAGCAGTTCTTC CASSQVAVRQGNEQFF
TRBJ1-1 . . TRBV5-1 TGCGCCAGCAGCCCTGGACAAGAAGCTTTCTTT CASSPGQEAFF
TRBJ1-4 . . TRBV4-1 TGCGCCAGCAGCCAAGATTTTTCTCCCCCTTCGGTGCGGGGTGAAAAACTGTTTTTT CASSQDFSPPSVRGEKLFF
TRBJ1-1 TRBD1 once TRBV7-2 TGTGCCAGCAGCTTACGGTGGGGGGACAGGGGGCCGAACACTGAAGCTTTCTTT CASSLRWGDRGPNTEAFF
TRBJ2-5 TRBD2 . TRBV10-3 TGTGCCATCAGTGGAACAGCGGGGGGGCCGGGTAAGACCCAGTACTTC CAISGTAGGPGKTQYF
TRBJ2-1 TRBD2 . TRBV6-4 TGTGCCAGCAGTCGGGGGGGCCAATACAATGAGCAGTTCTTC CASSRGGQYNEQFF
TRBJ1-2 . . TRBV25-1 TGTGCCAGCAGTGAAGCCTCTCAGGGGTATGGCTACACCTTC CASSEASQGYGYTF
TRBJ1-6 TRBD1 . TRBV6-1 TGTGCCAGCAGTGAACGGTACGGGACAGCTTATAATTCACCCCTCCACTTT CASSERYGTAYNSPLHF
TRBJ2-7 . . TRBV4-3 TGCGCCAGCAGCCAACGGACTGGTATAGACTACGAGCAGTACTTC CASSQRTGIDYEQYF
TRBJ1-1 TRBD1 . TRBV5-6 TGTGCCAGCAGCTTGGCAGGGGGCCATTGGGGGTACACTGAAGCTTTCTTT CASSLAGGHWGYTEAFF
TRBJ1-2 . once TRBV9 TGTGCCAGCAGCGTAGGTAGGGGACACCCTAAACGCTACACCTTC CASSVGRGHPKRYTF